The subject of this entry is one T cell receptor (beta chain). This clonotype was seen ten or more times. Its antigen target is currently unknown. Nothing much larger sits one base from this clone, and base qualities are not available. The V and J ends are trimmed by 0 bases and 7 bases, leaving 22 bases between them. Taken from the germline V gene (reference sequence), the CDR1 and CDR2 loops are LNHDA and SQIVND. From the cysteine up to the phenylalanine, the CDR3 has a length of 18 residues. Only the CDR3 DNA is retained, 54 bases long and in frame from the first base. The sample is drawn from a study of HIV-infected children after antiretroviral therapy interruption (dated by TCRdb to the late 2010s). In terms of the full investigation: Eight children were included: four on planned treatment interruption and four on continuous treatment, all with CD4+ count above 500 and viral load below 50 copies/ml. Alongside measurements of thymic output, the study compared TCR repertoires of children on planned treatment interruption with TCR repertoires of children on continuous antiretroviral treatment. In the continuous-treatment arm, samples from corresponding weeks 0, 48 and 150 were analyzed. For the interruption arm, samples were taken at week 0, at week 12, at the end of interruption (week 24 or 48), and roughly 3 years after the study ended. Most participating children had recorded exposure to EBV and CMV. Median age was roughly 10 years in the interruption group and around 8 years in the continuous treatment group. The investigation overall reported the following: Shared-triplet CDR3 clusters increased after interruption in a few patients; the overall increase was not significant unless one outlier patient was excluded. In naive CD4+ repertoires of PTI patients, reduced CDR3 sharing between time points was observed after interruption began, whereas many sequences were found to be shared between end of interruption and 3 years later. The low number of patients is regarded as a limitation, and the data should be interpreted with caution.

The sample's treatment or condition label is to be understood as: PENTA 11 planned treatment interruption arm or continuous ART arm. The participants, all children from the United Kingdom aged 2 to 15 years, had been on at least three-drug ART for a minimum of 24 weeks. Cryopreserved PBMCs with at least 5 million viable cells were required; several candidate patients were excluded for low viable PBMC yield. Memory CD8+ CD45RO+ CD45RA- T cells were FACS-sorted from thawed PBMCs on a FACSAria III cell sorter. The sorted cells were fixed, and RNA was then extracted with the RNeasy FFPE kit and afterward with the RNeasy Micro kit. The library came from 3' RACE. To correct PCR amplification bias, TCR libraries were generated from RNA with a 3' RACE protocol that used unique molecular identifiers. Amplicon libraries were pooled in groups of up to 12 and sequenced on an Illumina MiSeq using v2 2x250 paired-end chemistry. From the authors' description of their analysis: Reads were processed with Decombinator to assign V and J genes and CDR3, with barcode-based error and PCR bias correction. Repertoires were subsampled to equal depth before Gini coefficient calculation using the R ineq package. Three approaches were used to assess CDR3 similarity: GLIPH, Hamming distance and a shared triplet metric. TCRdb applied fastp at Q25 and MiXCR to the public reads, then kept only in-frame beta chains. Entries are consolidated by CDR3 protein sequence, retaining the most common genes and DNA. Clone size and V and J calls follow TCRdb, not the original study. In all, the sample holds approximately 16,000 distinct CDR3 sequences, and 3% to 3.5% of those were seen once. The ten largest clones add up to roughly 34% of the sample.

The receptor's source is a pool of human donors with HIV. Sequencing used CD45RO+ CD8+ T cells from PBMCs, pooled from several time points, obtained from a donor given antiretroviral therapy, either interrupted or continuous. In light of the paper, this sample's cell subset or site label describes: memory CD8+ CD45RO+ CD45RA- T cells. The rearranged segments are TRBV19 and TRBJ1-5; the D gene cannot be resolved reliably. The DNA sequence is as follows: TGTGCCAGTAGTATAGACTTATCGGGTTTGGGTTTATGGCAGCCCCAGCATTTT. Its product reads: CASSIDLSGLGLWQPQHF.